This TCR beta chain was found in a study of regulatory T cells in long-lasting Graves disease. Libraries of TCR beta came from iRepertoire HTBI primers plus Arm-PCR of CDR3 regions. TCRdb re-analysed the multiplex PCR reads in MiXCR, keeping a single row per CDR3 protein. The sample has around 460,000 distinct CDR3 sequences, about 15% seen once; the top ten hold over 15%. The table lists this clonotype with many counts. Specified time point: newly diagnosed GD, antithyroid drugs for less than 3 months. PBMCs provided the RNA from which the TCR library was made. Per the germline V gene, CDR1 is SGHVS and CDR2 is FNYEAQ. The length of the CDR3 is 13 residues. V lost 1 base and J 6 bases, leaving 9 bases between the germline ends. These data were also reused for a study on T cells in Graves' hyperthyroidism and ophthalmopathy.

The sequence was collected from a woman between 45 and 65 years old with Graves disease. This sample comprised peripheral blood mononuclear cells (PBMCs), obtained at new diagnosis, from a patient treated with antithyroid drugs. The V gene is TRBV7-6, the J gene TRBJ1-1; unclear D gene. The CDR3 sequence: CASSLVGGSEAFF. CDR3 in DNA: TGTGCCAGCAGCTTAGTGGGAGGTTCTGAAGCTTTCTTT.